Listed below are T cell receptor beta chains from one sample, sequenced in a study of prognosis after radiotherapy for stage I lung cancer. MiXCR, run by TCRdb on the multiplex PCR reads, gives a single entry per CDR3 protein. The profile shows more than 15,000 distinct CDR3 sequences, around a third of them singletons. The starting material was PBMCs, obtained before or after stereotactic body radiation therapy (not recorded which). These TCRs come from a donor aged 50 or older with non-small cell lung cancer. Each CDR3 is given without its conserved first and last residue. Fields, in order: J gene, CDR3 length, V gene, D gene, CDR3 protein. D genes are given only for firm matches.

j_gene: TRBJ2-3; len: 12; v_gene: TRBV20-1; d_gene: TRBD2; CDR3aa: SADTSGSSDTQY
j_gene: TRBJ2-1; len: 15; v_gene: TRBV27; d_gene: NA; CDR3aa: ASSLSMYSGLYNEQF
j_gene: TRBJ2-2; len: 12; v_gene: TRBV6-2/TRBV6-3; d_gene: TRBD1; CDR3aa: ASYTTGNTGEPF
j_gene: TRBJ2-1; len: 13; v_gene: TRBV6-1; d_gene: TRBD2; CDR3aa: ASNPSGNLYNEQF
j_gene: TRBJ2-2; len: 12; v_gene: TRBV6-1; d_gene: TRBD2; CDR3aa: ASSEGGSTGELF
j_gene: TRBJ2-3; len: 14; v_gene: TRBV3-1; d_gene: TRBD2; CDR3aa: ASSHFSGGDTDTQY
j_gene: TRBJ1-6; len: 14; v_gene: TRBV7-2; d_gene: NA; CDR3aa: ASSLEVSLTNSPLH
j_gene: TRBJ2-3; len: 13; v_gene: TRBV20-1; d_gene: TRBD2; CDR3aa: SARLGGVSADTQY
j_gene: TRBJ2-1; len: 9; v_gene: TRBV29-1; d_gene: NA; CDR3aa: SVEEYNEQF
j_gene: TRBJ2-5; len: 11; v_gene: TRBV7-2; d_gene: NA; CDR3aa: ASTPVRGETQY
j_gene: TRBJ2-1; len: 15; v_gene: TRBV3-1; d_gene: NA; CDR3aa: ASSQDLRGLVGDEQF
j_gene: TRBJ1-6; len: 12; v_gene: TRBV3-1; d_gene: NA; CDR3aa: ASTEGPNNSPLH
j_gene: TRBJ1-5; len: 12; v_gene: TRBV12-3/TRBV12-4; d_gene: NA; CDR3aa: ASAGGVGNQPQH
j_gene: TRBJ1-2; len: 10; v_gene: TRBV3-1; d_gene: TRBD1; CDR3aa: ASPSGGSGYT
j_gene: TRBJ2-7; len: 13; v_gene: TRBV5-4; d_gene: TRBD1; CDR3aa: ASSLVGQGIDEQY
j_gene: TRBJ2-7; len: 14; v_gene: TRBV4-1; d_gene: NA; CDR3aa: ASSQLHSDANSPLH
j_gene: TRBJ1-3; len: 13; v_gene: TRBV7-9; d_gene: NA; CDR3aa: ASSLEGGLGNTIY
j_gene: TRBJ1-2; len: 11; v_gene: TRBV29-1; d_gene: TRBD1; CDR3aa: SVADRDNYGYT
j_gene: TRBJ2-1; len: 14; v_gene: TRBV7-9; d_gene: TRBD2; CDR3aa: ASSSLTSVGNDEQF
j_gene: TRBJ1-4; len: 11; v_gene: TRBV10-3; d_gene: NA; CDR3aa: ATQGVVGEKLF
j_gene: TRBJ1-5; len: 16; v_gene: TRBV19; d_gene: TRBD1; CDR3aa: ARQGWGQGALGNQPQH
j_gene: TRBJ2-1; len: 9; v_gene: TRBV29-1; d_gene: NA; CDR3aa: SVVWGSGQF
j_gene: TRBJ2-7; len: 15; v_gene: TRBV6-5; d_gene: TRBD1; CDR3aa: ASSYSQTGTGPYEQY
j_gene: TRBJ2-7; len: 14; v_gene: TRBV15; d_gene: NA; CDR3aa: ATSRDPTVTQDEQY
j_gene: TRBJ2-2; len: 10; v_gene: TRBV6-1; d_gene: NA; CDR3aa: ASNSPTGELF
j_gene: TRBJ1-5; len: 11; v_gene: TRBV6-1; d_gene: TRBD1; CDR3aa: ATGTGFYQPQH
j_gene: TRBJ1-3; len: 13; v_gene: TRBV3-1; d_gene: NA; CDR3aa: ASSQVRGFGNTIY
j_gene: TRBJ2-2; len: 17; v_gene: TRBV19; d_gene: TRBD2; CDR3aa: ASSPRLAGERCNTWELF
j_gene: TRBJ2-4; len: 12; v_gene: TRBV19; d_gene: NA; CDR3aa: ASRGSVAENIQY
j_gene: TRBJ2-7; len: 14; v_gene: TRBV7-9; d_gene: NA; CDR3aa: ASSLAQGGLIAAQY
j_gene: TRBJ1-2; len: 13; v_gene: TRBV18; d_gene: NA; CDR3aa: ASSPSGVEGYGYT
j_gene: TRBJ2-1; len: 11; v_gene: TRBV6-1; d_gene: NA; CDR3aa: ASKSGGVVEQF
j_gene: TRBJ2-1; len: 10; v_gene: TRBV6-2/TRBV6-3; d_gene: NA; CDR3aa: ASTSACDELF
j_gene: TRBJ1-1; len: 14; v_gene: TRBV6-1; d_gene: NA; CDR3aa: ASSEENRYPNTEAF
j_gene: TRBJ1-1; len: 11; v_gene: TRBV12-3/TRBV12-4; d_gene: NA; CDR3aa: ASSLIVGTEAL
j_gene: TRBJ1-3; len: 14; v_gene: TRBV7-9; d_gene: NA; CDR3aa: ASGNDRGASGNTIY
j_gene: TRBJ1-6; len: 9; v_gene: TRBV30; d_gene: NA; CDR3aa: AWSVRGDPH
j_gene: TRBJ2-1; len: 11; v_gene: TRBV7-2; d_gene: NA; CDR3aa: ASILAQYKAQF